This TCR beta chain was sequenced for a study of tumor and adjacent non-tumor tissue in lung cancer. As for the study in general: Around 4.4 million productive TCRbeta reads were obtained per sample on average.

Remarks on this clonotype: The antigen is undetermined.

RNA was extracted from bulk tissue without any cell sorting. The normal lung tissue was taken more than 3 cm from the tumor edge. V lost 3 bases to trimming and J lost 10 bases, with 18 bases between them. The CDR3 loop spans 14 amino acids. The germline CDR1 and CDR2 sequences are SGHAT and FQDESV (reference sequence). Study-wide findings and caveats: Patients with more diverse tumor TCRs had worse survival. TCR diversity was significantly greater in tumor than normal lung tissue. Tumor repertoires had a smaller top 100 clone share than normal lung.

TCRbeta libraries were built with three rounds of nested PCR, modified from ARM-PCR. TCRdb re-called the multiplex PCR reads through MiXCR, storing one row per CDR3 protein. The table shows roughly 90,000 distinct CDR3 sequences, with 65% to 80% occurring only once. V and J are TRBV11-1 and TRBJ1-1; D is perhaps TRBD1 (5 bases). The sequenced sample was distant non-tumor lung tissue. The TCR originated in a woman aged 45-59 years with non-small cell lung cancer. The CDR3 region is CASSLGTGLVGAFF. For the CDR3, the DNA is TGTGCCAGCAGCTTGGGAACAGGCTTGGTTGGAGCTTTCTTT.